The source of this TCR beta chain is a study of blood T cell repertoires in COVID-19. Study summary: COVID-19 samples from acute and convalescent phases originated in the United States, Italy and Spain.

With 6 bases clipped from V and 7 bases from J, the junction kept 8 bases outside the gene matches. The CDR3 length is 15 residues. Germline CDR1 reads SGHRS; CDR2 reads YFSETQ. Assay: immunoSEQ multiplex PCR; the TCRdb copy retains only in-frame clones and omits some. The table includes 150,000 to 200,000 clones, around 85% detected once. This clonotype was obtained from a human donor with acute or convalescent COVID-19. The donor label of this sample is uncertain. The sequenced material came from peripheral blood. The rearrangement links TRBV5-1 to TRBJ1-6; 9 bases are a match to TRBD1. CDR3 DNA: TGCGCCAGCACCCACTGGACAGGGGACAATTCACCCCTCCACTTT. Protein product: CASTHWTGDNSPLHF.